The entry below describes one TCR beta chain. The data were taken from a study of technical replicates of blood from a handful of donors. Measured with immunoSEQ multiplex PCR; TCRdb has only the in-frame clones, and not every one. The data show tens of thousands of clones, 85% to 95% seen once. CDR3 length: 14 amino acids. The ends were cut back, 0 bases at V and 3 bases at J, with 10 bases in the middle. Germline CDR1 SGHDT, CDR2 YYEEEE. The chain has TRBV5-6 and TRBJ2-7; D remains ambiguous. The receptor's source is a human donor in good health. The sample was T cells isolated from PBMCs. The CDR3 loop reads CASSLAGVNYEQYF. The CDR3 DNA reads TGTGCCAGCAGCTTGGCCGGTGTCAACTACGAGCAGTACTTC.